The entry below describes one TCR beta chain. The data stem from a study of blood T cells in healthy people across ages. Through a sample-barcoded 5' primer and a J-beta primer mix, a second PCR was run for 7 to 11 cycles. One entry per CDR3 protein, called by TCRdb with MiXCR from the 5' RACE reads. The table lists about 2 million distinct CDR3 sequences, 49% of them singletons. Germline V gene data show CDR1 as SQVTM and CDR2 as ANQGSEA. V was trimmed by 3 bases and J by 8 bases, leaving 16 bases between them. The CDR3 sequence is 13 residues long. The sequencing sample was made of blood. V and J are TRBV29-1 and TRBJ1-2; D remains ambiguous. This clonotype was obtained from a woman aged 40 to 55 in good health. CDR3 bases: TGCAGCGTTGAGGCCGCTAAATCTTCCGGCTACACCTTC. Translated, it gives CSVEAAKSSGYTF. The full variable domain, with the rest looked up from reference TRBV29-1 and TRBJ1-2, is SAVISQKPSRDICQRGTSLTIQCQVDSQVTMMFWYRQQPGQSLTLIATANQGSEATYESGFVIDKFPISRPNLTFSTLTVSNMSPEDSSIYLCSVEAAKSSGYTFGSGTRLTVV.